These 22 T cell receptor beta chains share one sample of origin, sequenced in a study of blood T cell repertoires in COVID-19. Here immunoSEQ multiplex PCR was the method, and the copy in TCRdb shows in-frame clones only, minus some. The sample lists a few hundred thousand clones, roughly 85% occurring once. Sequenced material: peripheral blood. These TCRs come from a woman aged 80 or over with acute or convalescent COVID-19.

The chain uses TRBV4-3 and TRBJ1-4; TRBD1 aligns across 8 bases. The J segment lost 8 bases and the V segment lost 0 bases, leaving 17 bases of the junction unmatched. This CDR3 is built from 19 residues. From germline, CDR1 is LGHNA and CDR2 YSLEER. This CDR3 reads CASSQDLLLGQAENEKLFF. The CDR3 DNA is TGCGCCAGCAGCCAAGATTTATTATTGGGACAGGCGGAGAACGAAAAACTGTTTTTT.

The genes are TRBV11-2 and TRBJ2-7; D may be TRBD1 (6 bases). Germline CDR1 reads SGHAT; CDR2 reads FQNNGV. Between the trimmed V and J ends, which lost 1 base and 6 bases, there was a span of 10 bases. This CDR3 has 13 residues. CDR3: CASSLGDTPEQYF. The DNA for the CDR3 is TGTGCCAGCAGCTTAGGGGACACCCCCGAGCAGTACTTC.

The J gene is TRBJ1-1, the V gene TRBV6-2 or TRBV6-3; 11 positions match TRBD1. The V and J ends lost 5 bases and 2 bases, in that order; junction bases with no gene match: 13. The CDR3 sequence is 18 residues long. Germline loops: CDR1 MNHEY, CDR2 SVGEGT. CDR3 DNA: TGTGCCAGCAGTATCACGTGGGGGACAGGGGGTGAAAACACTGAAGCTTTCTTT. Amino acid sequence: CASSITWGTGGENTEAFF.

This chain uses TRBV3-1 (or the pseudogene TRBV3-2) with TRBJ1-1; 11 bases fit TRBD1. J was trimmed by 2 bases and V by 1 base; bases with no gene match: 3. This CDR3 has 16 amino acids. The germline V gene has CDR1 LGHDT and CDR2 YNNKEL (reference sequence). CDR3 nucleotide sequence: TGTGCCAGCAGCCAAGCGGGACAGGGGGGTAACACTGAAGCTTTCTTT. This gives the protein CASSQAGQGGNTEAFF.

V usage is TRBV18 and J usage is TRBJ1-1, with a weak D call TRBD1 (5 bases). With 3 bases removed from V and 1 base from J, the gap between germline ends came to 9 bases. The germline V gene encodes CDR1 KGHSH and CDR2 LQKENI. The CDR3 runs 14 residues. In DNA, the CDR3 is TGTGCCAGCTCACCTCGGACACAGAACACTGAAGCTTTCTTT. Translated: CASSPRTQNTEAFF.

V usage is TRBV27 and J usage is TRBJ2-1; 11 positions match TRBD2. V trimming: 3 bases; J trimming: 10 bases; junction bases outside the gene matches: 8. CDR3 length: 15 amino acids. Germline assignment: CDR1 MNHEY and CDR2 SMNVEV (reference sequence). CDR3 residues: CASSFTSGGRSEQFF. The CDR3 nucleotides read TGTGCCAGCAGTTTTACTAGCGGGGGCCGATCGGAGCAGTTCTTC.

The J gene is TRBJ2-3, the V gene TRBV15, with 7 bases aligning to TRBD1. Germline lookup yields CDR1 LNHNV and CDR2 YYDKDF (reference sequence). Trimming removed 3 bases from V and 2 bases from J; junction bases left unmatched: 11. CDR3 length: 17 residues. CDR3 coding DNA: TGTGCCACCAGCAGTAGAAATCGACAGGGCCCCACAGATACGCAGTATTTT. This codes for CATSSRNRQGPTDTQYF. The whole variable domain, filled in from reference TRBV15 and TRBJ2-3, reads DAMVIQNPRYQVTQFGKPVTLSCSQTLNHNVMYWYQQKSSQAPKLLFHYYDKDFNNEADTPDNFQSRRPNTSFCFLDIRSPGLGDTAMYLCATSSRNRQGPTDTQYFGPGTRLTVL.

The chain combines TRBV13 with TRBJ1-2, with 7 positions matching TRBD1. The CDR3 contains 15 residues. Per the germline V gene, CDR1 is PRHDT and CDR2 is FYEKMQ (reference sequence). The V and J ends lost 4 bases and 8 bases, in that order; junction bases with no gene match: 13. The CDR3, as DNA: TGTGCCAGCAGCTGGGGACAGCTCGTCTCGAGGGGCTACACCTTC. Translated: CASSWGQLVSRGYTF.

This chain connects TRBV6-5 to TRBJ2-3; possible D gene TRBD1, 6 bases. Germline-derived CDR1 and CDR2 are MNHEY and SVGAGI. CDR3 length: 14 residues. V was trimmed by 4 bases and J by 6 bases, leaving 14 bases between them. CDR3 DNA: TGTGCCAGCAGTTTCAACTACAGGGTTGATACGCAGTATTTT. Its translation is CASSFNYRVDTQYF.

The chain combines TRBV11-2 with TRBJ1-5; a possible D gene is TRBD1 (5 bases). The CDR3 sequence is 15 residues long. Germline values: CDR1 SGHAT, CDR2 FQNNGV. Trimming removed 0 bases at V and 7 bases at J, with 13 bases between. The CDR3 region has the DNA TGTGCCAGCAGCTTAGAGGCGGGGGGAGGACAGCCCCAGCATTTT. It encodes CASSLEAGGGQPQHF.

The CDR3 sequence: CASSDGWGQPNTEAFF. The CDR3 nucleotides read TGTGCCAGCAGTGACGGCTGGGGACAGCCGAACACTGAAGCTTTCTTT. The rearrangement joins TRBV2 to TRBJ1-1, with 7 nucleotides matching TRBD1. Looked up from germline, CDR1 is SNHLY and CDR2 is FYNNEI. With 3 bases clipped from V and 1 base from J, the junction kept 8 bases outside the gene matches. The CDR3 covers 16 residues.

The chain couples TRBV7-8 to TRBJ2-1, with 7 bases aligning to TRBD1. The germline V gene has CDR1 SGHVS and CDR2 FQNEAQ. The CDR3 length is 13 residues. The ends lost 5 bases at V and 6 bases at J; junction bases unmatched: 4. This CDR3 is CASSLPGGNEQFF. CDR3 nucleotide sequence: TGTGCCAGCAGCCTTCCAGGGGGCAATGAGCAGTTCTTC.

V gene TRBV3-1 (or the pseudogene TRBV3-2) combines with J gene TRBJ2-2; weak D call: TRBD2 (5 bases). The CDR3 contains 16 residues. The V gene's germline CDR1 is LGHDT and CDR2 YNNKEL (reference sequence). Trimming cost V 0 bases and J 4 bases, with 12 bases left between them. The CDR3 region is CASSQDPSSPTGELFF. CDR3 DNA: TGTGCCAGCAGCCAAGATCCATCTAGCCCCACCGGGGAGCTGTTTTTT.

This clone was seen a single time. V and J are TRBV6-5 and TRBJ1-4; D unclear. The CDR3 runs to 12 residues. V was clipped by 4 bases and J by 7 bases, with 7 bases between them. The germline gives CDR1 MNHEY, CDR2 SVGAGI. CDR3 amino acids: CASSSQSEKLFF. The CDR3 region has the DNA TGTGCCAGCAGTTCCCAATCTGAAAAACTGTTTTTT.

This clone has just a few counts. The CDR3 nucleotides read TGTGCCAGCAGTTTCCCGGGACAGGGACGCACCGGGGAGCTGTTTTTT. Its protein is CASSFPGQGRTGELFF. This chain links TRBV28 with TRBJ2-2; TRBD1 aligns across 9 bases. The CDR3 covers 16 residues. V lost 3 bases, J lost 4 bases, and 6 bases stayed unmatched. Germline values: CDR1 MDHEN, CDR2 SYDVKM.

The chain has TRBV27 and TRBJ2-7, with D possibly being TRBD1 (5 bases). Germline V gene sequence: CDR1 MNHEY, CDR2 SMNVEV (reference sequence). The CDR3 contains 13 residues. Between the trimmed V and J ends, which lost 1 base and 3 bases, there was a span of 7 bases. This CDR3 is CASSLWGSYEQYF. The CDR3 nucleotides read TGTGCCAGCAGTTTATGGGGCAGCTACGAGCAGTACTTC.

The J gene is TRBJ1-1, the V gene TRBV9; TRBD1 matches 8 bases. Losses at the gene ends were 2 bases for V and 6 bases for J; bases not matched to a gene: 9. CDR1 SGDLS and CDR2 YYNGEE come from the germline V gene. The CDR3 runs 15 residues. The CDR3 here is CASSVRTGKGAEAFF. In nucleotides, the CDR3 is TGTGCCAGCAGCGTGAGGACAGGGAAGGGTGCTGAAGCTTTCTTT. The full variable domain, rest sourced from reference TRBV9 and TRBJ1-1, is DSGVTQTPKHLITATGQRVTLRCSPRSGDLSVYWYQQSLDQGLQFLIQYYNGEERAKGNILERFSAQQFPDLHSELNLSSLELGDSALYFCASSVRTGKGAEAFFGQGTRLTVV.

As regards this clone: Other DNA sequences in this specimen translate into the identical CDR3. The genes are TRBV9 and TRBJ2-1; D might be TRBD1 (5 bases). Germline CDR1 is SGDLS and CDR2 is YYNGEE. The CDR3 consists of 16 residues. Trimming took off 0 bases at V and 0 bases at J, with 10 bases between the two ends. The CDR3 DNA reads TGTGCCAGCAGCGTAGCCCAGGGTGCCTCCTACAATGAGCAGTTCTTC. It encodes CASSVAQGASYNEQFF. The entire variable domain, with the rest obtained from reference TRBV9 and TRBJ2-1, is as follows: DSGVTQTPKHLITATGQRVTLRCSPRSGDLSVYWYQQSLDQGLQFLIQYYNGEERAKGNILERFSAQQFPDLHSELNLSSLELGDSALYFCASSVAQGASYNEQFFGPGTRLTVL.

The CDR3 is CASTQGLGTEAFF. For the CDR3, the DNA is TGTGCCAGCACTCAGGGACTAGGCACTGAAGCTTTCTTT. The rearrangement joins TRBV6-5 to TRBJ1-1, with a weak D call TRBD1 (5 bases). Trimming removed 7 bases from V and 4 bases from J, with 13 bases in between. This CDR3 is built from 13 residues. Germline values: CDR1 MNHEY, CDR2 SVGAGI.

This chain uses TRBV11-3 with TRBJ2-7; D is perhaps TRBD2 (5 bases). In germline, CDR1 is SGHNT, CDR2 YENEEA. Trimming removed 5 bases at V and 3 bases at J, with 11 bases between. The CDR3 spans 13 residues. CDR3 sequence: CASSAPGFYEQYF. The DNA for the CDR3 is TGTGCCAGCAGCGCACCGGGGTTCTACGAGCAGTACTTC.

The V call is TRBV6-4, the J call TRBJ2-7; D might be TRBD2 (6 bases). Trimming pared 5 bases from V and 7 bases from J, leaving 15 bases between. From germline, CDR1 is MRHNA and CDR2 SNTAGT. The CDR3 is 13 amino acids. The CDR3 spells CASSRDFLGEQYF. CDR3 sequence (DNA): TGTGCCAGCAGTCGGGACTTTTTGGGAGAGCAGTACTTC.

The V call is TRBV10-3, the J call TRBJ2-3; TRBD2 matches at 11 bases. Trimming removed 0 bases from V and 6 bases from J; junction bases left unmatched: 2. This CDR3 contains 15 residues. Germline-derived CDR1 and CDR2 are ENHRY and SYGVKD. CDR3 sequence reads: CAISESTSGGDTQYF. CDR3 in DNA: TGTGCCATCAGTGAGTCTACTAGCGGGGGTGATACGCAGTATTTT.